This TCR beta chain was profiled in a study of Graves' ophthalmopathy and Graves' hyperthyroidism. At the level of the study: No progression to ophthalmopathy over 18 months defined stable hyperthyroidism.

This clonotype came up many times. Clinicians made diagnoses from clinical symptoms, serum thyroxine, TRAb, thyroid ultrasound and orbital computed tomography. Investigators amplified TCR beta CDR3 regions from RNA transcripts. An opening RT-PCR round employed HTBI primers and preceded a second-round multiplex PCR. TCRdb called the multiplex PCR reads again in MiXCR, with one record for every CDR3 protein. The top ten hold over 8.5% of the sample, which has approximately 1.2 million distinct CDR3 sequences, about 36% seen once. CDR1 SQVTM and CDR2 ANQGSEA come from the germline V gene. J lost 6 bases, V lost 6 bases, and 11 bases had no gene match. This CDR3 region has 14 residues.

The V call is TRBV29-1, the J call TRBJ2-7; 10 nucleotides match TRBD2. This receptor was taken from an adult man with Graves' hyperthyroidism. The sample comprised peripheral blood or thyroid tissue (not recorded which). The CDR3: CSVSGASGSFEQYF. The CDR3 DNA follows: TGCAGCGTAAGTGGGGCTAGCGGGAGTTTCGAGCAGTACTTC.